This is a list of T cell receptor beta chains from one sample in a study of cytomegalovirus exposure and HLA in healthy donors. This table comes from immunoSEQ multiplex PCR, and its TCRdb copy is limited to in-frame clones, with some not included. Here the sample spans 150,000 to 200,000 clones, approximately 71% being singletons. The specimen sequenced was PBMCs. These TCRs come from a male donor in good health and CMV-seronegative. The CDR3 runs from the conserved cysteine through the conserved F or W. D genes are given only for firm matches. Not all rows give a size; the values are once, few, many and, for expanded clones, a class.

>few|18|TRBJ2-2|TRBV4-1|NA
TGCGCCAGCAGCCAAGATAGTTTTCCGATGAGGGCAACCGGGGAGCTGTTTTTT
CASSQDSFPMRATGELFF
>NA|15|TRBJ2-6|TRBV2|NA
TGTGCCAGCAGTACTCAGGGTTCTGGGGCCAACGTCCTGACTTTC
CASSTQGSGANVLTF
>NA|17|TRBJ1-2|TRBV4-3|TRBD1
TGCGCCAGCAGCCAAACCGGGACAGGGGGTATTTACTATGGCTACACCTTC
CASSQTGTGGIYYGYTF
>NA|14|TRBJ2-7|TRBV18|NA
TGTGCCAGCTCAGATACCCGGAGCAGCTACGAGCAGTACTTC
CASSDTRSSYEQYF
>NA|12|TRBJ2-3|TRBV11-1|NA
TGTGCCAGCAGCTCAACTAAGAATACGCAGTATTTT
CASSSTKNTQYF
>NA|17|TRBJ2-7|TRBV27|NA
TGTGCCAGCAGTTTATCCGGGGGTGGAGGGTTCAGTTACGAGCAGTACTTC
CASSLSGGGGFSYEQYF
>NA|15|TRBJ1-3|TRBV7-2|TRBD1
TGTGCCAGCAGCAACCGGGACAGTATGGGAAGCACCATATATTTT
CASSNRDSMGSTIYF
>NA|21|TRBJ2-2|TRBV4-2|TRBD2
TGTGCCAGCAGCCAGGGGGGGACTAGCGGGAGTATATTACGGGACACCGGGGAGCTGTTTTTT
CASSQGGTSGSILRDTGELFF
>few|18|TRBJ1-5|TRBV7-6|TRBD1
TGTGCCAGCAGCTCGAAGCCGACAGGGGCTTTTAGCAATCAGCCCCAGCATTTT
CASSSKPTGAFSNQPQHF
>NA|15|TRBJ1-2|TRBV5-4|NA
TGTGCCAGCAGCTTGGAACAGGGATCTATCCGGGACTACACCTTC
CASSLEQGSIRDYTF
>NA|16|TRBJ2-7|TRBV28|TRBD1
TGTGCCGGCAGCTTACTCGGGACAGGGAAGCCCTACGAGCAGTACTTC
CAGSLLGTGKPYEQYF
>NA|14|TRBJ2-5|TRBV5-1|TRBD1
TGCGCCAGCAGCGGGGACAGGGGGGGAGAGACCCAGTACTTC
CASSGDRGGETQYF
>NA|16|TRBJ2-7|TRBV5-1|TRBD1
TGCGCCAGCAGCCCTGGTCCGGGACAGGAGGCCTTAGAGCAGTACTTC
CASSPGPGQEALEQYF
>NA|15|TRBJ2-6|TRBV9|NA
TGTGCCAGCAGCGCAGGTGTCTCTGGGGCCAACGTCCTGACTTTC
CASSAGVSGANVLTF
>NA|14|TRBJ1-5|TRBV5-1|TRBD1
TGCGCCAGCAGTGCCGGGACAGGGGACCAGCCCCAGCATTTT
CASSAGTGDQPQHF
>NA|14|TRBJ2-2|TRBV25-1|NA
TGTGCCAGCAGATGGGGGCCGAACACCGGGGAGCTGTTTTTT
CASRWGPNTGELFF
>NA|17|TRBJ2-2|TRBV4-2|TRBD2
TGTGCCAGCAGCCAACGCTCGACTAGCGGGAACACCGGGGAGCTGTTTTTT
CASSQRSTSGNTGELFF
>NA|15|TRBJ1-1|TRBV4-2|TRBD1
TGTGCCAGCAGCCTCGACAGGGGGGAGCACACTGAAGCTTTCTTT
CASSLDRGEHTEAFF
>NA|13|TRBJ1-6|TRBV10-3|NA
TGTGCCTCCACCGGGGGGCATAATTCACCCCTCCACTTT
CASTGGHNSPLHF
>once|15|TRBJ1-2|TRBV4-1|NA
TGCGCCAGCAGTCCTTCCCCCTCAGGGGACTATGGCTACACCTTC
CASSPSPSGDYGYTF
>few|15|TRBJ2-3|TRBV15|TRBD2
TGTGCCACCAGCACGACTAGCGGAGGGGCAGATACGCAGTATTTT
CATSTTSGGADTQYF
>NA|14|TRBJ2-7|TRBV13|TRBD1
TGTGCCAGCAGCTTAACTGGGGACAGGCACGAGCAGTACTTC
CASSLTGDRHEQYF
>NA|13|TRBJ2-7|TRBV7-9|NA
TGTGCCAGCAGCTTACAGGGTTACTACGAGCAGTACTTC
CASSLQGYYEQYF
>many|12|TRBJ2-2|TRBV25-1|NA
TGTGCCAGCAGGACGGGGGCCGGGGAGCTGTTTTTT
CASRTGAGELFF
>NA|14|TRBJ1-6|TRBV6-4|NA
TGTGCCAGCAGTGTCGGGCCAGGGGAATCACCCCTCCACTTT
CASSVGPGESPLHF
>NA|15|TRBJ2-1|TRBV5-1|TRBD2
TGCGCCAGCAGCGCAGGACTAGCCCACAATAGTGAGCAGTTCTTC
CASSAGLAHNSEQFF
>NA|15|TRBJ2-4|TRBV5-1|NA
TGCGCCAGCAGCTTGGGGCAGGGAGGCAAAAACATTCAGTACTTC
CASSLGQGGKNIQYF
>NA|16|TRBJ2-5|TRBV7-7|TRBD2
TGTGCCAGCAGCTTAGTAACGGGGCTAGCGGAGGAGACCCAGTACTTC
CASSLVTGLAEETQYF
>NA|14|TRBJ1-2|TRBV10-3|NA
TGTGCCATCAGTGAGTCCTCAGAACCCTATGGCTACACCTTC
CAISESSEPYGYTF
>NA|14|TRBJ2-7|TRBV9|NA
TGTGCCAGCAGCCCCATCGCGGGTAGCTACGAGCAGTACTTC
CASSPIAGSYEQYF
>NA|14|TRBJ1-2|TRBV7-6|NA
TGTGCCAGCAGCTTACGGGCGGCGGGTTATGGCTACACCTTC
CASSLRAAGYGYTF
>few|14|TRBJ1-1|TRBV5-1|TRBD1
TGCGCCAGCAGCCCCGGGACAGCTAACACTGAAGCTTTCTTT
CASSPGTANTEAFF
>NA|14|TRBJ2-3|TRBV5-1|TRBD1
TGCGCCAGCAGCACAGGGGACACTTCAGATACGCAGTATTTT
CASSTGDTSDTQYF
>NA|13|TRBJ1-3|TRBV7-2|TRBD1
TGTGCCAGCAGCCGGGACAGGGGAGACACCATATATTTT
CASSRDRGDTIYF
>few|13|TRBJ1-3|TRBV28|NA
TGTGCCAGCATCCTGGGGAGCGGAAACACCATATATTTT
CASILGSGNTIYF
>NA|16|TRBJ2-2|TRBV7-3|NA
TGTGCCAGCAGCTTAAGGCCCCCCCCAGGGGCCGGGGAGCTGTTTTTT
CASSLRPPPGAGELFF
>few|12|TRBJ2-7|TRBV9|NA
TGTGCCAGCAGCTTCGGGACCTACGAGCAGTACTTC
CASSFGTYEQYF
>NA|15|TRBJ2-5|TRBV15|NA
TGTGCCACCAGCAGAGACCGGACAAACCAAGAGACCCAGTACTTC
CATSRDRTNQETQYF
>NA|15|TRBJ1-5|TRBV4-3|NA
TGCGTCAGCAGCCAAAACCCCAGGGGCCCTCAGCCCCAGCATTTT
CVSSQNPRGPQPQHF
>NA|14|TRBJ2-5|TRBV5-6|TRBD2
TGTGCCAGCAGCAACGCGGGGGGCGCAGAGACCCAGTACTTC
CASSNAGGAETQYF
>NA|16|TRBJ2-5|TRBV5-4|TRBD2
TGTGCCAGCAGCTTGAGGGGCGGGAGCTCCCAAGAGACCCAGTACTTC
CASSLRGGSSQETQYF
>NA|16|TRBJ2-2|TRBV5-1|TRBD1
TGCGCCAGCAGCTTGGCCGCCTGGACAGGGACCGGGGAGCTGTTTTTT
CASSLAAWTGTGELFF
>NA|13|TRBJ2-7|TRBV5-4|NA
TGTGCCAGCATAGGGGAAGCCGTGGACGAGCAGTACTTC
CASIGEAVDEQYF
>NA|18|TRBJ2-3|TRBV9|TRBD2
TGTGCCAGCAGCGTGGTTGGTAGCGGGGGGCCTAGCACAGATACGCAGTATTTT
CASSVVGSGGPSTDTQYF
>NA|11|TRBJ1-1|TRBV30|NA
TGTGCCTGGTCTCCGGGAGGAGAAGCTTTCTTT
CAWSPGGEAFF
>few|13|TRBJ1-4|TRBV2|NA
TGTGCCAGCGATGGAGGGAGAGGAGAAAAACTGTTTTTT
CASDGGRGEKLFF
>many|14|TRBJ1-5|TRBV6-1|TRBD1
TGTGCCAGCACCCCGGGACAGGGAGGTCAGCCCCAGCATTTT
CASTPGQGGQPQHF
>NA|13|TRBJ1-2|TRBV6-5|NA
TGTGCCAGCAGTTACCGACTGGGGGGTGGCTACACCTTC
CASSYRLGGGYTF
>NA|13|TRBJ2-2|TRBV6-1|NA
TGTGCCATCCTCCGGCGCGAGGGCGGGGAGCTGTTTTTT
CAILRREGGELFF
>NA|12|TRBJ2-3|TRBV9|NA
TGTGCCAGCAGCCCCCAGGGGTCCGTGCAGTATTTT
CASSPQGSVQYF
>NA|14|TRBJ2-7|TRBV7-8|NA
TGTGCCAGCAGCTTAGGGCGGGGGACATACGAGCAGTACTTC
CASSLGRGTYEQYF
>NA|15|TRBJ2-7|TRBV27|TRBD2
TGTGCCAGCAGTCCTCGGGGGGGTAGGGTCCACGAGCAGTACTTC
CASSPRGGRVHEQYF
>NA|14|TRBJ2-7|TRBV6-5|NA
TGTGCCACCCGGGTATCGGCGGGGGCCGACGAGCAGTACTTC
CATRVSAGADEQYF
>NA|16|TRBJ1-1|TRBV10-3|TRBD1
TGTGCCATCAGTTTCGGACAGGGGATCGGGGTCACTGAAGCTTTCTTT
CAISFGQGIGVTEAFF
>NA|15|TRBJ2-3|TRBV28|TRBD2
TGTGCCAGCAGTTTAGGCGCAGCGGGGAGAGATACGCAGTATTTT
CASSLGAAGRDTQYF
>NA|13|TRBJ1-2|TRBV2|NA
TGTGCCAGCAGTCCCGACAGGAACTATGGCTACACCTTC
CASSPDRNYGYTF
>NA|14|TRBJ2-2|TRBV27|NA
TGTGCCAGCAGTTCAGGCACGAACACCGGGGAGCTGTTTTTT
CASSSGTNTGELFF